This note documents a single TCR beta chain sequence. The target antigen is unknown. The ends were cut back, 4 bases at V and 1 base at J, with 17 bases in the middle. Germline values: CDR1 SQVTM, CDR2 ANQGSEA. The CDR3 has 16 amino acids. Extracted from the samples, RNA was reverse transcribed into cDNA to serve as the sequencing template. The repertoire was sequenced with immunoSEQ multiplex PCR; TCRdb's copy has only in-frame clones and lacks some. The sample holds roughly 100,000 clones; approximately 58% are singletons and the top ten take 7.5% to 9%. The source of the sample is a study of CD8+ T cells in alopecia areata. Study conclusions and caveats: Possibly because of HLA-related factors, TCR sharing was less clear across patients than in mice.

J is TRBJ2-1 and V is TRBV29-1; tentative D call: TRBD1 (5 bases). Sequencing was performed on CD4+ T cells sorted from blood. This TCR derives from a human donor in good health. This CDR3 is CSVVGRAPLSYNEQFF. CDR3 nucleotide sequence: TGCAGCGTTGTAGGCAGGGCACCCTTGTCCTACAATGAGCAGTTCTTC.